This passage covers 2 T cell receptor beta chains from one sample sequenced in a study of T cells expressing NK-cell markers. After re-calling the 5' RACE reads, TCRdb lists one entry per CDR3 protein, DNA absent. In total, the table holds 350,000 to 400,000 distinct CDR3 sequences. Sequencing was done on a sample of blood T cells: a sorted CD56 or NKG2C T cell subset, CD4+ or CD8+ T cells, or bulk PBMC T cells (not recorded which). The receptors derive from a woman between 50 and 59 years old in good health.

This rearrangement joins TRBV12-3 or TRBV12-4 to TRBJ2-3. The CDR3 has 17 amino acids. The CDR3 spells CASSFDTTSDYSDTQYF.

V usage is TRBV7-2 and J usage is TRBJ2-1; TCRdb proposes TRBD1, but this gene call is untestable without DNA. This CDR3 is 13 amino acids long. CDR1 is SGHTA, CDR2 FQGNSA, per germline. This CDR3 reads CASSSGTRNEQFF.